These 25 T cell receptor beta chains were sequenced from one sample in a study of CD8+ T cells in alopecia areata. The treatment here: oral pan-JAK inhibitor, 5-10 mg twice daily. RNA extraction was followed by reverse transcription into cDNA, which acted as the sequencing template. Sequencing used immunoSEQ multiplex PCR; TCRdb keeps in-frame clones, though not all of them. The sample shows around 270,000 clones, nearly 60% of them seen only once. Sequenced here: CD4+ T cells sorted from blood, sampled at week 24, from a patient treated with tofacitinib. Every receptor here comes from a human donor with alopecia areata.

This clone was counted only a few times. The chain has TRBV10-3 and TRBJ2-5; D unresolved. Germline V lookup: CDR1 ENHRY, CDR2 SYGVKD. This CDR3 has 14 residues. Trimming pared 4 bases from V and 5 bases from J, leaving 14 bases between. CDR3 amino acids: CAISVQGLGETQYF. CDR3 sequence (DNA): TGTGCCATCAGTGTTCAAGGGTTGGGGGAGACCCAGTACTTC.

V gene TRBV4-3 combines with J gene TRBJ2-3; D is perhaps TRBD2 (6 bases). Germline-derived CDR1 and CDR2 are LGHNA and YSLEER. Trimming shortened V by 2 bases and J by 1 base, and 16 bases separated the two germline ends. The CDR3 has 17 amino acids. The CDR3 DNA follows: TGCGCCAGCAGCCAAACGGTGGATGCGGGGCGCACAGATACGCAGTATTTT. Translating gives CASSQTVDAGRTDTQYF.

Concerning this clone: The same CDR3 also results from other DNA sequences found in this sample. The chain joins TRBV9 to TRBJ2-3; D not certain. This CDR3 has 15 residues. Deletions cut 0 bases from V and 1 base from J, with 9 bases between. Looked up from germline, CDR1 is SGDLS and CDR2 is YYNGEE. The CDR3 loop is CASSVVGWGTDTQYF. DNA of the CDR3: TGTGCCAGCAGCGTAGTGGGTTGGGGCACAGATACGCAGTATTTT.

This clone was counted between two and nine times. The chain couples TRBV29-1 to TRBJ1-1; the D gene is possibly TRBD1 (6 bases). Looked up from germline, CDR1 is SQVTM and CDR2 is ANQGSEA. The V gene lost 6 bases and the J gene lost 0 bases, with 17 bases spanning the gap. There are 15 residues in the CDR3. The CDR3 nucleotides read TGCAGCGTCAGACAAAGGGGGACAATGAACACTGAAGCTTTCTTT. The encoded protein is CSVRQRGTMNTEAFF.

This clone was counted once. The CDR3 DNA sequence: TGCAGCGTTGGAGGGAACACCGGGGAGCTGTTTTTT. Protein sequence: CSVGGNTGELFF. The gene calls are TRBV29-1 and TRBJ2-2; D unresolved. Germline-derived CDR1 and CDR2 are SQVTM and ANQGSEA. The CDR3 length is 12 residues. V was cut by 4 bases and J by 1 base, with 4 bases left in between.

The sample holds a few counts of this clone. The rearrangement uses TRBV6-1 and TRBJ1-6; tentatively, D is TRBD1 (5 bases). V was trimmed by 2 bases and J by 7 bases, leaving 12 bases between them. Germline V gene sequence: CDR1 MNHNS, CDR2 SASEGT. This CDR3 region has 15 residues. As DNA, the CDR3 is TGTGCCAGCAGTGAATACAGGAGAGGGAATTCACCCCTCCACTTT. This codes for CASSEYRRGNSPLHF.

CDR3 loop: CASSQAGLADTQYF. The CDR3 coding sequence is TGCGCCAGCAGTCAAGCAGGGCTGGCAGATACGCAGTATTTT. J is TRBJ2-3 and V is TRBV23-1; maybe TRBD1 (5 bases). TRBV23-1 belongs to the ORF category, with a function that is uncertain. This CDR3 comprises 14 residues. With 2 bases removed from V and 4 bases from J, the gap between germline ends came to 10 bases.

The V call is TRBV29-1, the J call TRBJ1-5; D unresolved. V lost 7 bases and J 0 bases, leaving 10 bases between the germline ends. This CDR3 comprises 13 residues. Germline V CDR1 and CDR2: SQVTM, ANQGSEA. The DNA for the CDR3 is TGCAGCGCCTCGGACGGTAGCAATCAGCCCCAGCATTTT. This translates into CSASDGSNQPQHF.

V gene TRBV5-1 combines with J gene TRBJ1-4, with a possible D match to TRBD1 (6 bases). This CDR3 has 18 amino acids. V lost 3 bases to trimming and J lost 1 base, with 19 bases between them. From germline, CDR1 is SGHRS and CDR2 YFSETQ. The CDR3, as DNA: TGCGCCAGCAGCTCGGGCACGGACAGCGGCGGAACTAATGAAAAACTGTTTTTT. This encodes CASSSGTDSGGTNEKLFF.

As DNA, the CDR3 is TGCGCCAGCAGCGCCACCGGGACAGGGGCTTACGAGCAGTACTTC. This translates into CASSATGTGAYEQYF. V usage is TRBV5-1 and J usage is TRBJ2-7; 10 nucleotides align to TRBD1. Germline V CDR1 and CDR2: SGHRS, YFSETQ. CDR3 length equals 15 residues. J lost 4 bases, V lost 4 bases, and 8 bases had no gene match.

Concerning this clone itself: Other DNA sequences in this specimen translate into the identical CDR3. The CDR3 DNA reads as TGTGCCAGCTCACCCCTACAAGAGACCCAGTACTTC. As protein: CASSPLQETQYF. The chain links TRBV18 to TRBJ2-5; no definite D call. Germline V CDR1 and CDR2: KGHSH, LQKENI. The CDR3 runs 12 residues. The germline V and J ends were trimmed by 3 bases and 2 bases, with 4 bases remaining between them.

This chain links TRBV30 with TRBJ2-3; D uncertain. V was trimmed by 3 bases and J by 2 bases, leaving 15 bases between them. Germline V gene lookup returns CDR1 GTSNPN and CDR2 SVGIG (reference sequence). The CDR3 is 15 residues long. CDR3 amino acids: CAWRHPWDFTDTQYF. The CDR3 nucleotides are TGTGCCTGGAGGCACCCGTGGGATTTCACAGATACGCAGTATTTT. Full variable domain (outside the CDR3, taken from reference TRBV30 and TRBJ2-3): SQTIHQWPATLVQPVGSPLSLECTVEGTSNPNLYWYRQAAGRGLQLLFYSVGIGQISSEVPQNLSASRPQDRQFILSSKKLLLSDSGFYLCAWRHPWDFTDTQYFGPGTRLTVL.

The rearrangement joins TRBV5-6 to TRBJ2-3; a possible D gene is TRBD1 (6 bases). Germline lookup yields CDR1 SGHDT and CDR2 YYEEEE. This CDR3 region has 13 residues. Between the trimmed V and J ends, which lost 1 base and 3 bases, there was a span of 6 bases. The CDR3 nucleotides are TGTGCCAGCAGCTTGACAGGGACAGATACGCAGTATTTT. Amino acids: CASSLTGTDTQYF. Based on the CDR3 plus reference TRBV5-6 and TRBJ2-3, the full variable domain is DAGVTQSPTHLIKTRGQQVTLRCSPKSGHDTVSWYQQALGQGPQFIFQYYEEEERQRGNFPDRFSGHQFPNYSSELNVNALLLGDSALYLCASSLTGTDTQYFGPGTRLTVL.

The chain recombines TRBV29-1 with TRBJ1-4; 9 bases agree with TRBD1. J was trimmed by 8 bases and V by 7 bases; bases with no gene match: 8. Germline V gene sequence: CDR1 SQVTM, CDR2 ANQGSEA. This CDR3 has 13 residues. The CDR3 sequence: CSAADRGEEKLFF. The CDR3 DNA follows: TGCAGCGCTGCGGACAGGGGAGAGGAAAAACTGTTTTTT.

This clone was observed a handful of times. The genes are TRBV20-1 and TRBJ2-3; D is uncertain. V was shortened by 6 bases and J by 6 bases, with 10 bases between the two germline ends. The germline gives CDR1 DFQATT, CDR2 SNEGSKA (reference sequence). The CDR3 totals 11 residues. The CDR3 sequence: CSALRSDTQYF. CDR3 sequence (DNA): TGCAGTGCCCTAAGGTCGGATACGCAGTATTTT.

V is TRBV18 and J is TRBJ1-3, with 10 bases aligning to TRBD1. Trimming removed 3 bases from V and 4 bases from J; junction bases left unmatched: 3. This CDR3 spans 15 amino acids. Germline V gives CDR1 KGHSH, CDR2 LQKENI. The CDR3 DNA sequence: TGTGCCAGCTCACCGGGACAGGGGAGAGGAAACACCATATATTTT. This codes for CASSPGQGRGNTIYF.

A few counts support this clone. The chain is built from TRBV28 and TRBJ2-7, with D possibly being TRBD1 (6 bases). This CDR3 has 12 amino acids. Germline V lookup: CDR1 MDHEN, CDR2 SYDVKM. The V end lost 2 bases, the J end lost 5 bases, and 7 bases lay between the germline ends. The CDR3: CASSLRTDEQYF. CDR3 bases: TGTGCCAGCAGTTTAAGGACAGACGAGCAGTACTTC.

The rearrangement links TRBV5-1 to TRBJ2-7; D unclear. This CDR3 has 15 amino acids. CDR1 is SGHRS, CDR2 YFSETQ, per germline. Deletions cut 0 bases from V and 7 bases from J, with 17 bases between. The CDR3 loop is CASSLEASGSSEQYF. The CDR3 coding sequence is TGCGCCAGCAGCTTGGAGGCTTCCGGCTCCTCAGAGCAGTACTTC.

This clone has just a few counts. The chain carries TRBV29-1 and TRBJ1-1; D gene ambiguous. Trimming took 4 bases from V and 0 from J, leaving 18 bases between them. The CDR3 extends over 16 amino acids. Looked up from germline, CDR1 is SQVTM and CDR2 is ANQGSEA. The CDR3 region is CSVARLAGFMNTEAFF. CDR3 DNA sequence: TGCAGCGTTGCGCGTTTGGCGGGTTTCATGAACACTGAAGCTTTCTTT.

The genes are TRBV27 and TRBJ2-3, with TRBD2 identical over 12 bases. The ends lost 3 bases at V and 6 bases at J; junction bases unmatched: 4. The CDR3 consists of 15 residues. Germline values: CDR1 MNHEY, CDR2 SMNVEV (reference sequence). The CDR3 sequence: CASSFLAGGADTQYF. CDR3 in DNA: TGTGCCAGCAGTTTTCTAGCGGGGGGGGCGGATACGCAGTATTTT.

V gene TRBV5-1 combines with J gene TRBJ1-5; D is unclear. The germline V gene encodes CDR1 SGHRS and CDR2 YFSETQ. The V end lost 4 bases, the J end lost 5 bases, and 16 bases lay between the germline ends. This CDR3 has 15 amino acids. This CDR3 reads CASSVDVGLDQPQHF. CDR3 sequence (DNA): TGCGCCAGCAGCGTGGATGTGGGCTTAGATCAGCCCCAGCATTTT.

Note on this clone: One junction end disagrees with the germline gene, perhaps due to a read error. The chain is built from TRBV18 and TRBJ2-5, with no clear D. Per the germline V gene, CDR1 is KGHSH and CDR2 is LQKENI. The CDR3 loop spans 16 amino acids. The CDR3 loop reads CASSPLPSELQVTQYF. CDR3 bases: TGTGCCAGCTCACCTCTCCCGAGTGAGCTTCAAGTGACCCAGTACTTC.

This clone was counted a few times. The CDR3 DNA reads TGTGCCAGCAGCTTAGTTGCTAGCGGGGACTACGAGCAGTACTTC. Translated, it gives CASSLVASGDYEQYF. The V and J genes are TRBV7-2 and TRBJ2-7; 9 nucleotides match TRBD2. This CDR3 spans 15 amino acids. The germline CDR1 and CDR2 sequences are SGHTA and FQGNSA. J gave up 3 bases and V 1 base, and 4 bases lay outside the gene matches.

This clone appeared a few times. The chain employs TRBV11-2 and TRBJ2-3; unclear D gene. V lost 0 bases, J lost 3 bases, and 13 bases lay in between. Germline CDR1 SGHAT, CDR2 FQNNGV. CDR3 size: 16 residues. CDR3 coding DNA: TGTGCCAGCAGCTTAGATCTGTACATGGGTACAGATACGCAGTATTTT. Translating it yields CASSLDLYMGTDTQYF.

This chain links TRBV2 with TRBJ1-2; 7 bases map to TRBD1. The CDR3 covers 12 residues. Per the germline V gene, CDR1 is SNHLY and CDR2 is FYNNEI. The ends lost 6 bases at V and 6 bases at J; junction bases unmatched: 4. The CDR3 is CASRNRGDGYTF. The CDR3 DNA reads TGTGCCAGCAGGAACAGGGGCGATGGCTACACCTTC.